These 24 T cell receptor beta chains came from one sample sequenced in a study of blood T cell repertoires in COVID-19. Repertoires were generated with immunoSEQ multiplex PCR, while TCRdb's copy carries only in-frame clones and drops some. This table has some 250,000 clones, 60% to 75% appearing once. The sequencing sample was made of peripheral blood. Every receptor here comes from a woman aged 80 or over with acute or convalescent COVID-19.

CDR3 region: CASSISGGYSYEQYF. DNA for the CDR3: TGCGCCAGCAGCATTAGCGGGGGTTACTCCTACGAGCAGTACTTC. This chain joins TRBV5-1 and TRBJ2-7, with 9 bases that match TRBD2. V lost 4 bases and J lost 0; bases outside the gene matches: 5. The CDR3 is 15 amino acids. Germline V gene lookup returns CDR1 SGHRS and CDR2 YFSETQ.

The chain couples TRBV7-9 to TRBJ1-6, with a possible D match to TRBD1 (6 bases). This CDR3 has 15 amino acids. The V gene's germline CDR1 is SEHNR and CDR2 FQNEAQ (reference sequence). Trimming removed 6 bases at V and 6 bases at J, with 15 bases between. CDR3 sequence: CASRPTDSLNSPLHF. The CDR3 nucleotides read TGTGCCAGCAGGCCGACGGACAGCCTTAATTCACCCCTCCACTTT.

This clone appeared a few times. The J gene is TRBJ1-6, the V gene TRBV5-1; D is perhaps TRBD1 (5 bases). CDR1 and CDR2 (germline): SGHRS, YFSETQ. The CDR3 consists of 16 residues. V was shortened by 0 bases and J by 7 bases, with 14 bases between the two germline ends. CDR3 DNA: TGCGCCAGCAGCTTGGTGGCAGGGTGGCCGAATTCACCCCTCCACTTT. It translates to CASSLVAGWPNSPLHF.

The chain recombines TRBV2 with TRBJ2-7, with 8 nucleotides matching TRBD2. J was trimmed by 7 bases and V by 7 bases; bases with no gene match: 9. Germline CDR1 and CDR2: SNHLY and FYNNEI. The CDR3 consists of 13 residues. This chain's CDR3 is CASTVGLAGEQYF. The CDR3 DNA reads TGTGCCAGCACCGTCGGACTAGCTGGTGAGCAGTACTTC. Looking up the rest from reference TRBV2 and TRBJ2-7 gives the full variable domain: EPEVTQTPSHQVTQMGQEVILRCVPISNHLYFYWYRQILGQKVEFLVSFYNNEISEKSEIFDDQFSVERPDGSNFTLKIRSTKLEDSAMYFCASTVGLAGEQYFGPGTRLTVT.

The V call is TRBV6-1, the J call TRBJ1-3; D is undetermined. This CDR3 has 12 residues. Germline CDR1 reads MNHNS; CDR2 reads SASEGT. Trimming cost V 5 bases and J 1 base, with 3 bases left between them. This chain's CDR3 is CASSPSGNTIYF. In DNA form, the CDR3 reads TGTGCCAGCAGTCCTTCTGGAAACACCATATATTTT.

This chain connects TRBV11-2 to TRBJ2-1; 9 nucleotides match TRBD2. Germline lookup yields CDR1 SGHAT and CDR2 FQNNGV. V trimming: 5 bases; J trimming: 3 bases; junction bases outside the gene matches: 11. The CDR3 runs 17 residues. CDR3 DNA: TGTGCCAGCAGCATTAATAGCGGGGGCACAATCTACAATGAGCAGTTCTTC. This translates into CASSINSGGTIYNEQFF.

CDR3 loop: CSAPGVTEAFF. CDR3 DNA: TGCAGTGCCCCAGGGGTCACTGAAGCTTTCTTT. The J gene is TRBJ1-1, the V gene TRBV20-1, with D perhaps matching TRBD1 (6 bases). The CDR3 totals 11 residues. V was pared by 6 bases and J by 4 bases, with 9 bases between. Germline V CDR1 and CDR2: DFQATT, SNEGSKA (reference sequence).

The chain has TRBV5-4 and TRBJ2-5; a weak D match, TRBD1 (6 bases). The V end lost 4 bases, the J end lost 5 bases, and 15 bases lay between the germline ends. This CDR3 comprises 14 residues. Germline V CDR1 and CDR2: SGHNT, YYREEE (reference sequence). As DNA, the CDR3 is TGTGCCAGCAGCCCCATACAGGGCGGGGAGACCCAGTACTTC. Its translation: CASSPIQGGETQYF. Combining the CDR3 with reference TRBV5-4 and TRBJ2-5 gives the whole variable domain ETGVTQSPTHLIKTRGQQVTLRCSSQSGHNTVSWYQQALGQGPQFIFQYYREEENGRGNFPPRFSGLQFPNYSSELNVNALELDDSALYLCASSPIQGGETQYFGPGTRLLVL.

The chain couples TRBV19 to TRBJ1-5; 11 bases are shared with TRBD1. The germline V gene encodes CDR1 LNHDA and CDR2 SQIVND (reference sequence). The CDR3 totals 15 residues. Unmatched junction bases numbered 4, after V lost 5 bases and J lost 4 bases. CDR3 nucleotides: TGTGCCAGTAGTCCCGGGACAGGGGGAAATCAGCCCCAGCATTTT. This encodes CASSPGTGGNQPQHF.

V gene TRBV5-6 combines with J gene TRBJ1-6; TRBD1 matches 9 bases. There are 16 residues in the CDR3. V dropped 2 bases and J dropped 13; count of bases not matched to a gene: 13. Germline loops: CDR1 SGHDT, CDR2 YYEEEE. This CDR3 reads CASSLGTGPLPNPLHF. The CDR3, as DNA: TGTGCCAGCAGCTTAGGGACAGGGCCTCTTCCTAATCCCCTCCACTTT. The whole variable domain, filled in from reference TRBV5-6 and TRBJ1-6, reads DAGVTQSPTHLIKTRGQQVTLRCSPKSGHDTVSWYQQALGQGPQFIFQYYEEEERQRGNFPDRFSGHQFPNYSSELNVNALLLGDSALYLCASSLGTGPLPNPLHFGNGTRLTVT.

This chain connects TRBV12-5 to TRBJ1-2, with D perhaps matching TRBD1 (5 bases). V was cut by 2 bases and J by 4 bases, with 14 bases left in between. The CDR3 loop spans 15 amino acids. Germline V gene data show CDR1 as LGHNT and CDR2 as FRNRAP. CDR3: CASGLYQGPSYGYTF. Written as DNA, the CDR3 is TGTGCTAGTGGTTTGTATCAGGGTCCCTCCTATGGCTACACCTTC.

This clone came up a few times. This chain joins TRBV20-1 and TRBJ2-5; tentative D call: TRBD1 (5 bases). This CDR3 is built from 11 residues. Trimming shortened V by 6 bases and J by 4 bases, and 9 bases separated the two germline ends. CDR1 DFQATT and CDR2 SNEGSKA come from the germline V gene (reference sequence). This CDR3 is CSATRAETQYF. CDR3 in DNA: TGCAGTGCCACCAGGGCAGAGACCCAGTACTTC.

The chain links TRBV29-1 to TRBJ2-7, with D uncertain. Trimming shortened V by 5 bases and J by 5 bases, and 16 bases separated the two germline ends. Germline-derived CDR1 and CDR2 are SQVTM and ANQGSEA. The CDR3 length is 13 residues. The CDR3 loop reads CSVSKLLAHEQYF. The CDR3 DNA is TGCAGCGTTTCTAAACTACTTGCCCACGAGCAGTACTTC.

CDR3 sequence reads: CASSMGTGGWGTEAFF. The CDR3, as DNA: TGTGCCAGTAGTATGGGGACAGGGGGCTGGGGGACTGAAGCTTTCTTT. The V and J genes are TRBV19 and TRBJ1-1; 12 bases match TRBD1. V shed 3 bases and J 5 bases; nucleotides not matched to a gene: 7. This CDR3 is built from 16 residues. In germline, CDR1 is LNHDA, CDR2 SQIVND (reference sequence). Variable domain in full (rest from reference TRBV19 and TRBJ1-1): DGGITQSPKYLFRKEGQNVTLSCEQNLNHDAMYWYRQDPGQGLRLIYYSQIVNDFQKGDIAEGYSVSREKKESFPLTVTSAQKNPTAFYLCASSMGTGGWGTEAFFGQGTRLTVV.

The rearrangement links TRBV10-3 to TRBJ2-7; TRBD1 matches 9 bases. The length of the CDR3 is 14 residues. V lost 2 bases and J lost 6; bases outside the gene matches: 5. CDR1 ENHRY and CDR2 SYGVKD come from the germline V gene. CDR3 sequence (DNA): TGTGCCATCAGTGAGCCCGCGGGACAGGGCGAGCAGTACTTC. Protein: CAISEPAGQGEQYF.

In DNA form, the CDR3 reads TGTGCCAGCAGGGAGGGACAGGTGAATGGCTACACCTTC. Protein product: CASREGQVNGYTF. The rearrangement joins TRBV6-5 to TRBJ1-2, with 8 bases matching TRBD1. The CDR3 covers 13 residues. J lost 6 bases, V lost 6 bases, and 6 bases had no gene match. Germline V gives CDR1 MNHEY, CDR2 SVGAGI.

V is TRBV12-1 and J is TRBJ1-5; TRBD1, the table's D call, was not compared with the DNA. TRBV12-1 is a pseudogene locus. This CDR3 contains 17 residues. This chain's CDR3 is CASSFPGHVNSNQPQHF. The CDR3 bases are TGTGCCAGCAGCTTCCCGGGACACGTTAATAGCAATCAGCCCCAGCATTTT.

V usage is TRBV19 and J usage is TRBJ2-5, with unresolved D. V shed 3 bases and J shed 4 bases, with 21 bases lying between them. The CDR3 sequence is 17 residues long. Germline V lookup: CDR1 LNHDA, CDR2 SQIVND (reference sequence). Here the CDR3 reads CASSISARRRLGETQYF. CDR3 bases: TGTGCCAGTAGTATTTCTGCCAGGCGACGCCTGGGAGAGACCCAGTACTTC. The full variable domain, with the rest looked up from reference TRBV19 and TRBJ2-5, is DGGITQSPKYLFRKEGQNVTLSCEQNLNHDAMYWYRQDPGQGLRLIYYSQIVNDFQKGDIAEGYSVSREKKESFPLTVTSAQKNPTAFYLCASSISARRRLGETQYFGPGTRLLVL.

The V and J genes are TRBV7-8 and TRBJ1-1; TRBD1 might be the D (5 bases). Germline CDR1 SGHVS, CDR2 FQNEAQ. CDR3 size: 14 residues. V was shortened by 0 bases and J by 4 bases, with 9 bases between the two germline ends. The CDR3 here is CASSLAGEGTEAFF. In DNA, the CDR3 is TGTGCCAGCAGCTTAGCAGGGGAGGGCACTGAAGCTTTCTTT.

The rearrangement uses TRBV3-1 (or the pseudogene TRBV3-2) and TRBJ2-1; 10 bases agree with TRBD2. V gave up 3 bases and J gave up 4 bases; unmatched junction bases: 6. CDR1 LGHDT and CDR2 YNNKEL come from the germline V gene (reference sequence). CDR3 length: 16 amino acids. Here the CDR3 reads CASSHWTSGAYNEQFF. The CDR3 DNA follows: TGTGCCAGCAGCCACTGGACTAGCGGAGCGTACAATGAGCAGTTCTTC.

The sample holds a few counts of this clone. The chain couples TRBV27 to TRBJ1-5, with TRBD1 identical over 9 bases. CDR3 length: 20 amino acids. Germline V lookup: CDR1 MNHEY, CDR2 SMNVEV (reference sequence). V was pared by 5 bases and J by 2 bases, with 19 bases of the junction left unmatched. The CDR3 is CASSVIPGQGEGSGNQPQHF. In nucleotides, the CDR3 is TGTGCCAGCAGTGTCATACCGGGACAGGGAGAGGGTAGCGGCAATCAGCCCCAGCATTTT.

The rearrangement links TRBV19 to TRBJ1-1, with D tentatively TRBD1 (6 bases). The CDR3 sequence is 11 residues long. The germline V gene has CDR1 LNHDA and CDR2 SQIVND (reference sequence). Trimming stripped 9 bases from V and 11 bases from J, with 16 bases between. The CDR3 here is CASQNRDRAFF. The CDR3 DNA follows: TGTGCCAGCCAGAACAGGGATCGGGCTTTCTTT.

The V and J genes are TRBV3-1 (or the pseudogene TRBV3-2) and TRBJ1-3; 10 bases line up with TRBD1. V shed 2 bases, J shed 1 base, and the junction held 2 bases outside the gene matches. The CDR3 is made up of 16 amino acids. Germline loops: CDR1 LGHDT, CDR2 YNNKEL (reference sequence). This CDR3 is CASSQRQGASGNTIYF. The CDR3 coding sequence is TGTGCCAGCAGCCAACGACAGGGGGCATCTGGAAACACCATATATTTT.

A word on this clone: Other DNA sequences from this sample encode an identical CDR3 as well. The chain is built from TRBV5-1 and TRBJ2-7, with TRBD1 matching over 10 bases. The CDR3 is made up of 14 amino acids. Germline V gene lookup returns CDR1 SGHRS and CDR2 YFSETQ. The V and J ends lost 0 bases and 4 bases, in that order; junction bases with no gene match: 1. CDR3 loop: CASSLGQGAYEQYF. CDR3 nucleotide sequence: TGCGCCAGCAGCTTGGGACAGGGGGCTTACGAGCAGTACTTC.